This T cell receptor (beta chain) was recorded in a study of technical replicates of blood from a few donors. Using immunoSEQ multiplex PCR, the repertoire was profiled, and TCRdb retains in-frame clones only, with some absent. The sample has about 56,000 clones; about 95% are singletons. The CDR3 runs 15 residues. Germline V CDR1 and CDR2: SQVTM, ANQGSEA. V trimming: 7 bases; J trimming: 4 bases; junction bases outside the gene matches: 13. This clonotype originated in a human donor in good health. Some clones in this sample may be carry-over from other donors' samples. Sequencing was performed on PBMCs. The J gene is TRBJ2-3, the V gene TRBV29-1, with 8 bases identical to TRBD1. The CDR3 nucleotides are TGCAGCGGTGCCGCGGACAGGGAAAAGGCAGATACGCAGTATTTT. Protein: CSGAADREKADTQYF.